This T cell receptor (beta chain) was retrieved from a study of shared clonotypes between healthy human individuals (dated by TCRdb to about 2020). In the study overall: The cohort comprised a couple of women and three men aged 18 to 49 years. Blood TCR repertoires of five healthy adults were deeply sequenced to estimate repertoire size and the extent of clonotype sharing between individuals. To increase sequencing depth and limit assay-specific biases, TCR repertoire library preparation and sequencing were carried out by different laboratories using diverse techniques. Between about 0.85 and 9.5 billion PBMCs per donor were obtained by leukapheresis.

The donors were healthy, HIV-negative adults who had no recently reported acute infections or vaccinations. All donors were Caucasian adults living in Nashville, Tennessee, USA. For unsorted samples, 100 million or so PBMCs were counted, and genomic DNA was extracted using the QIAamp DNA Blood Mini kit. After blood collection by leukapheresis, PBMCs were isolated using Ficoll-Histopaque density gradient centrifugation and then cryopreserved in the vapor phase of liquid nitrogen. From the germline V gene (reference sequence), CDR1 is LNHDA and CDR2 is SQIVND. The V end loses 6 bases and the J end loses 4 bases, and a stretch of 13 bases separates them. The CDR3, cysteine through phenylalanine, is 14 amino acids long. CDR3 DNA is the only sequence kept; it has 42 bases, read in frame from the first base. Using the deep immunoSEQ assay, TCR CDR3 regions were amplified from genomic DNA by multiplex PCR. For each cell subset, the extracted genomic DNA was distributed evenly across all wells of several immunoSEQ 96-well plates, and each plate served as one replicate. For unsorted PBMC, each replicate PCR was loaded with 300 ng genomic DNA, equivalent to tens of thousands of T cell genomes. Ten immunoSEQ deep assay plates were used to sequence the unsorted PBMC genomic DNA. The purified libraries were quantified using a Qubit 3.0 fluorometer, sized with a Bioanalyzer 2100, and then quantified again using the KAPA Library Quantification kit. Every immunoSEQ 96-well plate was sequenced on a separate single-read 150-cycle Illumina NextSeq 550 flow cell. The authors' analysis ran thus. Because the immunoSEQ output held only junctional sequences and lacked quality scores, the filtering could not match the filtering applied to full-length reads. Sequences were annotated with PyIR, a Python wrapper for IgBLAST v1.9, using IMGT germline references to assign V/J genes and CDR3. Reads were filtered out if the reads had weak V/J assignments (E-value above 1e-6), no CDR3, stop codons, out-of-frame junctions, or ambiguous translated residues. V3J clonotypes were defined as sequences sharing an identical inferred V gene, J gene, and CDR3 amino acid sequence. Percentage overlap between repertoires was calculated by dividing the number of shared unique clonotypes by the size of the smaller repertoire. Richness of each repertoire was evaluated using RTK rarefaction, the Chao1 estimator, and Recon v2.1 estimates of unobserved clonotypes. Not all clones reach the TCRdb copy of this immuneACCESS table, which keeps in-frame sequences only. Checked studies attribute under half of the gap to unresolved V genes and leave the rest unexplained. That table furnishes V, J and clone size, whereas the DNA furnished D and trimming. The sample table shows about 490,000 clones, and roughly 85% are seen once. Approximately 12% of the sample lies in the top ten.

What the work shows at the level of the full study, not this receptor alone: The small number of donors limited the genetic and exposure-history diversity represented. Pairwise subsampling indicated that sequencing depth was expected to affect the degree of clonotype sharing among donors. Sampling was restricted to blood, and TCR repertoires in tissue are likely to differ from TCR repertoires in blood.

About this clone: What antigen it recognizes has not been identified. No per-base quality is available; no much larger clone lies one base away.

The TCR was taken from a woman aged 40 to 55 in good health. Some clones in this sample may be carry-over from other donors' samples. The chain is encoded by TRBV19 joined to TRBJ1-5; matching of 6 bases hints at TRBD1 as the D gene. Sequencing was performed on PBMCs. The CDR3 region has the sequence CASRGTITNQPQHF. The bases are TGTGCCAGTAGGGGGACAATTACTAATCAGCCCCAGCATTTT. Full variable domain (CDR3 extended with the reference TRBV19 and TRBJ1-5 proteins): DGGITQSPKYLFRKEGQNVTLSCEQNLNHDAMYWYRQDPGQGLRLIYYSQIVNDFQKGDIAEGYSVSREKKESFPLTVTSAQKNPTAFYLCASRGTITNQPQHFGDGTRLSIL.